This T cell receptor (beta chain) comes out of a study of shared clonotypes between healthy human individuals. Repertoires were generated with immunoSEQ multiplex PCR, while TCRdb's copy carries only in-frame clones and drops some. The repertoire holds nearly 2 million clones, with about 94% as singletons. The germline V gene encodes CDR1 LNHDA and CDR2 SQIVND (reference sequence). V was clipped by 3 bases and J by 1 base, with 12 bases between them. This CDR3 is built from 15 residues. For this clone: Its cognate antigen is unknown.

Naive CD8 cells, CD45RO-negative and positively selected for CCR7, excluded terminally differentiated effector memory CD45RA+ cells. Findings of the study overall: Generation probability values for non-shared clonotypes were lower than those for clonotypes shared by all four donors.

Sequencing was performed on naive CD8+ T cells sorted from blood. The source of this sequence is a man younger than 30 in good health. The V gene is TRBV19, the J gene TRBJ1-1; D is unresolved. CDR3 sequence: CASSIPASGNTEAFF. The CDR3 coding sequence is TGTGCCAGTAGTATCCCCGCCTCAGGGAACACTGAAGCTTTCTTT.